This T cell receptor (beta chain) was profiled in a study of T cells in Graves' hyperthyroidism and ophthalmopathy (dated 2019 in TCRdb). As for the study more broadly: Peripheral blood was sampled at the time of initial diagnosis, prior to any treatment. Following sampling, methimazole starting at 30 mg daily was given to hyperthyroidism patients, and high-dose intravenous methylprednisolone was given to ophthalmopathy patients. The study also compared thyroid tissue and blood T-cell repertoires from about six Graves' hyperthyroidism patients. The approximately 100 discovery patients were divided at random into training and test sets in a 7:3 ratio. To identify distinguishing TCR V-J signatures, a discovery cohort of 90 to 100 patients was used, comprising some 45 with Graves' ophthalmopathy and roughly 60 with stable Graves' hyperthyroidism. The paper reports TCR Vbeta CDR3 sequencing of some 140 peripheral blood samples: approximately 41 ophthalmopathy, some 80 hyperthyroidism and approximately 17 progressor patients. Prospective prediction of ophthalmopathy was tested in an independent validation cohort of 18 to 20 hyperthyroidism patients and around 16 patients who later progressed to ophthalmopathy. Overall study outcomes, separate from this receptor: A model built on a 13 V-J signature distinguished ophthalmopathy from stable hyperthyroidism, reaching about 88% sensitivity and around 81% specificity in cross-validation and 80%/75% in testing. Blood samples also contained most of the expanded thyroid clonotypes (frequency above 0.001), which suggests that blood repertoires may reflect thyroid immune responses. In validation, the model predicted progression to ophthalmopathy a median of 6.5 months before onset, with 70% to 71% sensitivity and roughly 72% specificity. No statistical method was used to set the sample size in advance, and investigators knew the group allocation.

This clonotype came up many times. This clone's antigen is unknown. No base quality information exists; no much larger clone differs at one position. CDR1 and CDR2 (SNHLY, FYNNEI) derive from the germline V gene. From the cysteine through the phenylalanine, the CDR3 covers 15 amino acids. Left in the record is the CDR3 DNA by itself, 45 bases read in frame from the first base. Germline trimming amounts to 1 base on V and 4 bases on J, with 1 as the count of junction bases outside the gene matches. Amplification of TCR beta CDR3 regions was carried out from RNA transcripts. A first-round RT-PCR of the TCR CDR3 used the HTBI primer set with the Qiagen OneStep RT-PCR kit. Libraries were constructed in a second round of multiplex PCR, after which size selection and purification were carried out. Libraries were sequenced paired-end with 100 bp reads on an Illumina HiSeq2000. Under the source paper's analysis protocol: SOAPnuke was used to process the raw data, with reads discarded if the reads contained adapters or uncalled bases, had a mean Phred below 15, or lacked an exact constant-primer or identifier match. High-quality paired reads were merged using COPE v1.2.5, and each unique nucleotide sequence was defined as a clonotype. Clonotypes were aligned to IMGT TRBV, TRBD and TRBJ reference segments using MiTCR v1.1. The analysis was restricted to V-J combinations with a frequency above 0.0001, which together covered just over 99% of the repertoires. The TCS score was defined as the ratio of F50 (clonal expansion) to E x V (chaos), calculated using BLOSUM62-based TCRdist between CDR3 peptides within each V-J. Welch's t-statistics and random forest reduced roughly 540 V-J features to 13, which were used in a naive Bayes classifier (R e1071). The raw public reads went through TCRdb reprocessing: fastp at Q25, MiXCR clone calling, in-frame beta chains kept. All rows with the same CDR3 protein become a single entry with the most common DNA and genes. These V and J calls are TCRdb output, not the study's own analysis. The sample table lists fewer than 450,000 distinct CDR3 sequences, more than 12% of them with a count of one. Around 30% of the sample lies in the top ten.

Ophthalmopathy patients had moderately to severely active disease, with a Clinical Activity Score of 3 or more, a NOSPECS grade of 4 or more, and a disease duration of less than 3 months. Any patient with an uncontrolled infection, another autoimmune disease, pregnancy or lactation was excluded. Diagnoses were based on clinical symptoms, serum thyroxine and TRAb, thyroid ultrasound and orbital computed tomography. PBMCs were separated from over 9 ml of fresh peripheral blood using Ficoll-Paque density gradient centrifugation. Total RNA was extracted with Trizol reagent, and quality was checked on an Agilent 2100 Bioanalyzer.

Material for sequencing was blood. This sequence originates from a middle-aged man with Graves' ophthalmopathy. The rearranged segments are TRBV2 and TRBJ2-1; 10 bases in between match TRBD1. The DNA is TGTGCCAGCAGTGAAGGGACAGGGGGGTACAATGAGCAGTTCTTC. Translated, it gives CASSEGTGGYNEQFF.